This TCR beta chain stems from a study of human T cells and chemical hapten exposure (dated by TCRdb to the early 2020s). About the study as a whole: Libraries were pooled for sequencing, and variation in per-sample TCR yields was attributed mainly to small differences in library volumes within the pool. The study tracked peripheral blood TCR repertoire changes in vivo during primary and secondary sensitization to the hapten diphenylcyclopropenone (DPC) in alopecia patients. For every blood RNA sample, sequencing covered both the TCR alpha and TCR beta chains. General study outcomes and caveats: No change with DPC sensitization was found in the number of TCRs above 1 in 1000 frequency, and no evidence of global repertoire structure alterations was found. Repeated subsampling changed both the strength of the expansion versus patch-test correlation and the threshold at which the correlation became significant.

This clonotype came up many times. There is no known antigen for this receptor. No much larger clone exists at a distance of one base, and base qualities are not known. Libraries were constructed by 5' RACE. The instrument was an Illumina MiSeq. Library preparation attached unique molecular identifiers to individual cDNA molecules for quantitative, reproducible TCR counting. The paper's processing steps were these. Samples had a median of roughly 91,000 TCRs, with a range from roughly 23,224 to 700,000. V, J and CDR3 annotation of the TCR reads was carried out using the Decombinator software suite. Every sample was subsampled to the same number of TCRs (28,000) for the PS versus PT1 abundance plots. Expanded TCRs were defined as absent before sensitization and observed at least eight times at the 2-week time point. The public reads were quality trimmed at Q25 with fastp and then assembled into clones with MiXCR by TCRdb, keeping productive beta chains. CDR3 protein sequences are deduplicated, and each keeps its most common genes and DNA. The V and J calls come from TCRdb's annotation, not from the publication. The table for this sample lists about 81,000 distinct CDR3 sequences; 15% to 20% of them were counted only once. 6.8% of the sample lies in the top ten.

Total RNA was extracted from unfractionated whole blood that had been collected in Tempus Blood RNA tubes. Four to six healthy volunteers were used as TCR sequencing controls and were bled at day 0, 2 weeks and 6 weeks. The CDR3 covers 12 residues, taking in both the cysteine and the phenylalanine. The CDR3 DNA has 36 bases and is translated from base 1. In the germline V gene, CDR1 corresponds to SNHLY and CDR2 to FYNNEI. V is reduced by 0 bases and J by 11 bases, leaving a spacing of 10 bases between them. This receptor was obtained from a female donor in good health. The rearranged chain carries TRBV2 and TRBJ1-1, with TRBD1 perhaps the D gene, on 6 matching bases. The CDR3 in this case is CASSEALGGAFF. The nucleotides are TGTGCCAGCAGTGAAGCGCTTGGGGGCGCTTTCTTT.